Each of the 5 T cell receptor beta chains below was sequenced from the same sample in a study of regulatory T cells in long-lasting Graves disease. The time point: newly diagnosed GD, antithyroid drugs for less than 3 months. PBMC-extracted RNA yielded the TCR library. Construction of the TCR beta libraries employed iRepertoire HTBI primers in conjunction with Arm-PCR of CDR3 regions. TCRdb reanalysed the multiplex PCR reads using MiXCR and keeps one entry per CDR3 protein. The sample has roughly 520,000 distinct CDR3 sequences, about 12% seen once. This sample also appeared in a second study, on T cells in Graves' hyperthyroidism and ophthalmopathy.

The material sequenced was peripheral blood mononuclear cells (PBMCs), taken at new diagnosis, from a patient treated with antithyroid drugs. Source of these receptors: a woman in her thirties with Graves disease.

The table lists this clonotype with many counts. The genes are TRBV10-3 and TRBJ2-3; TRBD2 might be the D (6 bases). V lost 11 bases, J lost 5 bases, and 20 bases lay in between. CDR3 size: 14 residues. The germline CDR1 and CDR2 sequences are ENHRY and SYGVKD. The CDR3 DNA follows: TGTGCCTCAGGAGCGGGTGAGGGACGAGATACGCAGTATTTT. It encodes CASGAGEGRDTQYF.

Ten or more counts support this clonotype. This rearrangement joins TRBV6-1 to TRBJ2-2, with D unclear. Trimming cost V 0 bases and J 2 bases, with 19 bases left between them. In germline, CDR1 is MNHNS, CDR2 SASEGT. CDR3 length: 19 amino acids. The CDR3 spells CASSEASDPRSYNTGELFF. The CDR3 DNA follows: TGTGCCAGCAGTGAAGCGTCAGATCCTCGTAGTTACAACACCGGGGAGCTGTTTTTT.

Many counts were recorded for this clonotype. The chain recombines TRBV11-2 with TRBJ2-3; D might be TRBD2 (5 bases). The CDR3 is 15 amino acids. V lost 3 bases and J lost 5, with 15 bases in between. Germline V lookup: CDR1 SGHAT, CDR2 FQNNGV. CDR3 region: CASSFGNEGRDTQYF. For the CDR3, the DNA is TGTGCCAGCAGCTTCGGGAACGAGGGCCGAGATACGCAGTATTTT.

This clonotype was counted at least ten times. The chain joins TRBV20-1 to TRBJ1-1, with D uncertain. Trimming pared 2 bases from V and 0 bases from J, leaving 19 bases between. The CDR3 contains 17 residues. The germline gives CDR1 DFQATT, CDR2 SNEGSKA (reference sequence). The CDR3 DNA reads TGCAGTGCTAGACCGAAAGAACCCGATGGGGTGAACACTGAAGCTTTCTTT. As protein: CSARPKEPDGVNTEAFF.

This clonotype was seen at least ten times. This chain uses TRBV28 with TRBJ2-3; 7 positions match TRBD2. The V gene's germline CDR1 is MDHEN and CDR2 SYDVKM. The CDR3 has 15 amino acids. V shed 6 bases and J 3 bases; nucleotides not matched to a gene: 9. The CDR3 loop reads CASSLSGPGTDTQYF. The CDR3 DNA sequence: TGTGCCAGCAGCCTTAGCGGGCCAGGGACAGATACGCAGTATTTT.